This entry concerns a single T cell receptor (beta chain). The antigen is undetermined. This CDR3 spans 15 amino acids. V was cut by 2 bases and J by 3 bases, with 10 bases left in between. CDR1 and CDR2 from the germline V gene are SNHLY and FYNNEI. Sample-barcoded 5' priming and a J-beta primer mix drove a second PCR of roughly 6 to 12 cycles. Per-sample output comprised a minimum of 3 million paired-end reads containing CDR3. TCRdb ran MiXCR on the 5' RACE reads and lists one entry per CDR3 protein. The sample consists of roughly 800,000 distinct CDR3 sequences, less than 70% of them appearing once. These data come from a study of blood T cells in healthy people across ages. Study results and limitations: It was the long-lived donors that had more naive CD4+ cells and higher diversity than aged donors. Using unsorted PBMCs precluded a conclusive naive versus antigen-experienced comparison. TCR beta diversity tracked closely with naive T cell percentage.

The sequence derives from a man older than 75 in good health. This chain joins TRBV2 and TRBJ1-4; D not resolved. The specimen was blood. This chain's CDR3 is CASSEIWSANEKLFF. CDR3 DNA: TGTGCCAGCAGTGAAATCTGGTCGGCTAATGAAAAACTGTTTTTT.